The 14 T cell receptor beta chains in this list originate from one sample, sequenced in a study of OX40 agonist ivuxolimab in advanced cancers. The repertoire was sequenced with immunoSEQ multiplex PCR; TCRdb's copy has only in-frame clones and lacks some. The sample shows roughly 70,000 clones, around 93% of them seen only once. This specimen consisted of CD4+ or CD8+ T cells sorted from blood, obtained in a trial of the OX40 agonist ivuxolimab. The receptor set was obtained from an adult with an advanced solid tumor such as melanoma, head and neck, liver or kidney cancer.

The CDR3 nucleotides are TGTGCCATCAATCGGGACACTAACTATGGCTACACCTTC. Translation: CAINRDTNYGYTF. The V and J genes are TRBV10-3 and TRBJ1-2; perhaps TRBD1 as D (6 bases). This CDR3 is built from 13 residues. Germline assignment: CDR1 ENHRY and CDR2 SYGVKD. The V end was cut by 7 bases, the J end by 0 bases, with 9 bases between.

This rearrangement joins TRBV6-6 to TRBJ2-7, with D tentatively TRBD1 (6 bases). The germline gives CDR1 MNHNY, CDR2 SVGAGI (reference sequence). Trimming left V 10 bases short and J 7 bases short, with 17 bases between. The CDR3 loop spans 12 amino acids. The CDR3 DNA reads TGTGCCACCAAACAGGGTTGGAGGGAGCAGTACTTC. Translated: CATKQGWREQYF.

The V and J genes are TRBV19 and TRBJ1-1; 8 bases match TRBD1. The germline V gene has CDR1 LNHDA and CDR2 SQIVND (reference sequence). The V gene end was trimmed by 4 bases and the J gene end by 5 bases; junction bases not matched to a gene: 6. This CDR3 spans 14 amino acids. Here the CDR3 DNA reads TGTGCCAGTAGTACAGGGGGCGGAATGACTGAAGCTTTCTTT. This gives the protein CASSTGGGMTEAFF.

The chain couples TRBV14 to TRBJ2-5; D possibly corresponds to TRBD2 (6 bases). The V and J ends lost 1 base and 7 bases respectively, with 16 bases between them. Germline values: CDR1 SGHDN, CDR2 FVKESK. This CDR3 spans 15 amino acids. CDR3 residues: CASSQVRRAEGTQYF. In DNA form, the CDR3 reads TGTGCCAGCAGCCAAGTTAGGAGGGCCGAAGGGACCCAGTACTTC.

The chain joins TRBV7-8 to TRBJ2-1; 12 positions agree with TRBD2. With 3 bases clipped from V and 0 bases from J, the junction kept 3 bases outside the gene matches. The CDR3 has 17 residues. Germline lookup yields CDR1 SGHVS and CDR2 FQNEAQ. The CDR3 loop reads CASSFPSGRVSYNEQFF. In DNA form, the CDR3 reads TGTGCCAGCAGCTTCCCTAGCGGGAGGGTCTCCTACAATGAGCAGTTCTTC.

The rearrangement uses TRBV19 and TRBJ1-1; no firm D call. Germline CDR1 LNHDA, CDR2 SQIVND (reference sequence). V dropped 5 bases and J dropped 7 bases, with 11 bases sitting between them. This CDR3 is built from 12 residues. CDR3 in DNA: TGTGCCAGTAGTGGACGATGGGATGAAGCTTTCTTT. Translation gives CASSGRWDEAFF.

The genes are TRBV5-1 and TRBJ1-3; D is ambiguous. Germline lookup yields CDR1 SGHRS and CDR2 YFSETQ. Trimming removed 4 bases from V and 4 bases from J, with 9 bases in between. This CDR3 spans 13 amino acids. The CDR3 region is CASSPTGGNTIYF. Here the CDR3 DNA reads TGCGCCAGCAGCCCCACGGGAGGAAACACCATATATTTT.

V and J are TRBV19 and TRBJ1-3; D unclear. This CDR3 spans 14 amino acids. The germline V gene has CDR1 LNHDA and CDR2 SQIVND (reference sequence). Trimming pared 0 bases from V and 0 bases from J, leaving 3 bases between. The CDR3 DNA follows: TGTGCCAGTAGTATAGACATCTCTGGAAACACCATATATTTT. Protein: CASSIDISGNTIYF.

The chain employs TRBV2 and TRBJ1-2, with no clear D. Germline CDR1 SNHLY, CDR2 FYNNEI. CDR3 size: 14 residues. Trimming removed 3 bases from V and 4 bases from J, with 12 bases in between. The CDR3 sequence: CASSEGPVGYGYTF. CDR3 in DNA: TGTGCCAGCAGTGAGGGCCCCGTGGGCTATGGCTACACCTTC.

This chain connects TRBV27 to TRBJ1-4; D might be TRBD1 (5 bases). Trimming shortened V by 0 bases and J by 5 bases, and 16 bases separated the two germline ends. The germline V gene has CDR1 MNHEY and CDR2 SMNVEV (reference sequence). The CDR3 length is 17 residues. This CDR3 reads CASSLSGGTGRNEKLFF. CDR3 in DNA: TGTGCCAGCAGTTTATCGGGCGGGACCGGACGAAATGAAAAACTGTTTTTT.

The chain carries TRBV15 and TRBJ2-1; 8 bases align to TRBD2. V trimming: 2 bases; J trimming: 4 bases; junction bases outside the gene matches: 1. Germline V gene data show CDR1 as LNHNV and CDR2 as YYDKDF (reference sequence). The CDR3 length is 14 residues. CDR3 protein: CATSRLAGYNEQFF. In nucleotides, the CDR3 is TGTGCCACCAGCAGACTAGCGGGTTACAATGAGCAGTTCTTC.

The V call is TRBV5-1, the J call TRBJ2-3; the match to TRBD2 covers 13 bases. J gave up 4 bases and V 3 bases, and 8 bases lay outside the gene matches. The germline gives CDR1 SGHRS, CDR2 YFSETQ. The CDR3 is 17 amino acids. In DNA, the CDR3 is TGCGCCAGCAGCTCCGGACTAGCGGGAGTCGCTTCAGATACGCAGTATTTT. Translating it yields CASSSGLAGVASDTQYF.

The genes are TRBV15 and TRBJ1-4, with a possible D match to TRBD1 (5 bases). The CDR3 is 15 residues long. Trimming removed 3 bases from V and 2 bases from J, with 10 bases in between. Looked up from germline, CDR1 is LNHNV and CDR2 is YYDKDF (reference sequence). Written as DNA, the CDR3 is TGTGCCACCAGCAGGGACACCGGCACTAATGAAAAACTGTTTTTT. It specifies CATSRDTGTNEKLFF.

The chain combines TRBV10-3 with TRBJ1-5; D remains ambiguous. V was cut by 0 bases and J by 1 base, with 7 bases left in between. Germline V lookup: CDR1 ENHRY, CDR2 SYGVKD. The CDR3 totals 15 residues. The CDR3 DNA follows: TGTGCCATCAGTGAGTCTGGGGAGAGCAATCAGCCCCAGCATTTT. Protein: CAISESGESNQPQHF.